This T cell receptor beta chain originates from a study of blood T cell repertoires in COVID-19. Study-level background: Specimens from acute and convalescent COVID-19 originated in the United States, Italy and Spain. In each case, the material was cDNA or gDNA derived from T cells, B-cell-depleted T cells, or PBMCs.

Original data processing: Reference gene primer amplification gave nucleated cell count estimates. Libraries were prepared by immunoSEQ multiplex PCR; TCRdb keeps only in-frame clonotypes and omits some of them. That table is the source of V, J and clone size, and D and trimming were worked out from the DNA. The sample has fewer than 35,000 clones; approximately 85% are singletons. V lost 3 bases and J lost 8, with 10 bases in between. There are 12 residues in the CDR3. The sample consisted of peripheral blood. The V and J genes are TRBV12-3 or TRBV12-4 and TRBJ1-2, with D unclear. The sequence came from a man in his sixties with active COVID-19. DNA for the CDR3: TGTGCCAGCAGTTTGGTAAGGAGCGGCTACACCTTC. This codes for CASSLVRSGYTF.